These T cell receptor beta chains were read from a single sample in a study of cytotoxic CD8 clonotypes in ibrutinib-treated CLL. Assay: immunoSEQ multiplex PCR; the TCRdb copy retains only in-frame clones and omits some. The data show more than 140,000 clones, roughly 80% seen once. Specimen: PBMCs, collected after 12 months of ibrutinib treatment. The receptors come from a human donor with chronic lymphocytic leukemia. CDR3s include the opening cysteine and the closing phenylalanine or tryptophan. The D gene is left open where the match is weak. A clone size is listed for some rows: how often the clone was seen (once, few, many), or a class if it is expanded.

j_call d_call v_call clone_size cdr3_nt cdr3_aa
TRBJ2-2 . TRBV7-3 . TGTGCCAGCAGTCAGCACGCGAACACCGGGGAGCTGTTTTTT CASSQHANTGELFF
TRBJ1-2 TRBD1 TRBV2 few TGTGCCAGTCGAGGACAGGGGGACTATGGCTACACCTTC CASRGQGDYGYTF
TRBJ2-5 TRBD2 TRBV4-2 . TGTGCCAGCAGCCTAAAAGCGGGGGGCAGTCAAGAGACCCAGTACTTC CASSLKAGGSQETQYF
TRBJ1-2 . TRBV5-6 . TGTGCCAGCAGTGGAGGGACCTCCAACTATGGCTACACCTTC CASSGGTSNYGYTF
TRBJ1-3 . TRBV7-9 . TGTGCCAGCAGCCTCGGGGGGACGTCTAACTCTGGAAACACCATATATTTT CASSLGGTSNSGNTIYF
TRBJ1-2 . TRBV10-3 few TGTGCCATCAGTGAGTCGGGGGTTGGCTACACCTTC CAISESGVGYTF
TRBJ2-1 . TRBV11-3 . TGTGCCAGCAGCTTAAATTTCGGAAACGAGCAGTTCTTC CASSLNFGNEQFF
TRBJ2-1 . TRBV2 . TGTGCCAGCAAGGGACTGGGGAGCTCCTACAATGAGCAGTTCTTC CASKGLGSSYNEQFF
TRBJ2-1 TRBD2 TRBV9 . TGTGCCAGCAGCGGAGGGACTAGCCTGGTCCATGAGCAGTTCTTC CASSGGTSLVHEQFF
TRBJ2-7 . TRBV7-2 . TGTGCCAGCAGCTTAGGTGATGGCGAGTACGAGCAGTACTTC CASSLGDGEYEQYF
TRBJ2-2 TRBD2 TRBV6-4 . TGTGCCAGCAGTGCCGGGACTAGCGCGAACACCGGGGAGCTGTTTTTT CASSAGTSANTGELFF
TRBJ2-1 TRBD1 TRBV5-5 . TGTGCCAGCAGCCCAACCCCCGGGACAGGGCGCTCCTACAATGAGCAGTTCTTC CASSPTPGTGRSYNEQFF
TRBJ1-5 . TRBV21-1 . TGTGCCAGCAGCACCGACCCCAATAACAAGTGCAATCAGCCCCAGCATTTT CASSTDPNNKCNQPQHF
TRBJ2-1 TRBD1 TRBV14 . TGTGCCAGCAGCTCACTGACAGGGGGCTTAGATGAGCAGTTCTTC CASSSLTGGLDEQFF
TRBJ1-5 . TRBV6-1 . TGTGCCAGCAGTTATCCGTCCATCCAGCATTTT CASSYPSIQHF
TRBJ2-1 TRBD1 TRBV27 . TGTGCCAGCACCGAAACAGGGGAGAATGAGCAGTTCTTC CASTETGENEQFF
TRBJ2-7 . TRBV7-9 . TGTGCCAGCAGCCTGCGGACAGTCGATGAGCAGTACTTC CASSLRTVDEQYF
TRBJ1-4 . TRBV25-1 few TGTGCCAGCAGTGAGTCGGACCTTGAAAAACTGTTTTTT CASSESDLEKLFF
TRBJ2-5 . TRBV5-4 . TGTGCCAGCAGCGCCCCCCAAGAGACCCAGTACTTC CASSAPQETQYF
TRBJ1-5 TRBD1 TRBV2 . TGTGCCAGCAGTGCGTCCCGGGACAGGGCGGCCCAGCATTTT CASSASRDRAAQHF
TRBJ1-1 . TRBV11-2 . TGTGCCAGCAGCAGTGAAGCTTTCTTT CASSSEAFF
TRBJ2-2 . TRBV25-1 . TGTGCCAGCAGTGAATATTTTGGGGGCTCGAACACCGGGGAGCTGTTTTTT CASSEYFGGSNTGELFF
TRBJ2-1 . TRBV6-1 . TGTGCCAGCAGTGAGGCTATGTACAATGAGCAGTTCTTC CASSEAMYNEQFF